Below, 22 T cell receptor beta chains from the same sample are listed, as sequenced in a study of chemoradiotherapy in HPV16-positive cancers. The protocol was immunoSEQ multiplex PCR, while the TCRdb copy is restricted to in-frame clones and leaves out a portion. The top ten clones hold more than 15% of a sample with about 7,000 clones, around two thirds of them seen once. The sequencing used tumor tissue, collected from a patient who underwent chemoradiotherapy. These receptors were collected from a human donor with HPV-associated anogenital cancer.

CDR3 bases: TGCGCCAGCAGCCAAGATCAAAGGAGTTATAATTCACCCCTCCACTTT. Translation: CASSQDQRSYNSPLHF. The chain carries TRBV4-1 and TRBJ1-6; no clear D gene. This CDR3 comprises 16 residues. Germline V lookup: CDR1 MGHRA, CDR2 YSYEKL. Trimming stripped 0 bases from V and 4 bases from J, with 10 bases between.

This rearrangement joins TRBV11-2 to TRBJ1-1; D unresolved. CDR1 is SGHAT and CDR2 is FQNNGV in the germline V gene. CDR3 size: 13 residues. Trimming stripped 1 base from V and 7 bases from J, with 10 bases between. The CDR3 is CASSLGSGSEAFF. CDR3 nucleotide sequence: TGTGCCAGCAGCTTAGGTTCAGGCAGTGAAGCTTTCTTT.

This clone was detected a few times. CDR3 sequence reads: CSGLSGFDYGYTF. As DNA, the CDR3 is TGCAGCGGACTCTCTGGGTTTGACTATGGCTACACCTTC. V gene TRBV29-1 combines with J gene TRBJ1-2; no definite D call. CDR3 length: 13 amino acids. Trimming stripped 7 bases from V and 3 bases from J, with 15 bases between. Germline loops: CDR1 SQVTM, CDR2 ANQGSEA.

The V and J genes are TRBV4-2 and TRBJ1-1; maybe TRBD1 (5 bases). Looked up from germline, CDR1 is LGHNA and CDR2 is YNFKEQ. V was cut by 0 bases and J by 11 bases, with 13 bases left in between. This CDR3 spans 13 amino acids. CDR3 amino acids: CASSQDLGGWAFF. CDR3 bases: TGTGCCAGCAGCCAAGATCTGGGGGGTTGGGCTTTCTTT.

The chain links TRBV7-9 to TRBJ1-2, with 7 bases matching TRBD1. V shed 4 bases and J 0 bases; nucleotides not matched to a gene: 8. The CDR3 is made up of 16 amino acids. Germline V gene lookup returns CDR1 SEHNR and CDR2 FQNEAQ (reference sequence). In nucleotides, the CDR3 is TGTGCCAGCAGCTACCGGGACAGCCGAACTAACTATGGCTACACCTTC. It yields the protein CASSYRDSRTNYGYTF.

The chain employs TRBV27 and TRBJ2-5; 8 nucleotides line up with TRBD2. CDR3 length equals 16 residues. J lost 1 base, V lost 5 bases, and 9 bases had no gene match. The germline CDR1 and CDR2 sequences are MNHEY and SMNVEV (reference sequence). CDR3 region: CASSRLAGGFQETQYF. The CDR3, as DNA: TGTGCCAGCAGTCGGCTGGCGGGGGGTTTCCAAGAGACCCAGTACTTC.

This clone was observed a single time. The rearrangement links TRBV27 to TRBJ1-6, with TRBD1 as a possible D gene (6 bases). The CDR3 is 14 amino acids. Per the germline V gene, CDR1 is MNHEY and CDR2 is SMNVEV (reference sequence). V shed 2 bases and J shed 10 bases, with 12 bases lying between them. The CDR3 bases are TGTGCCAGCAGTTTAGGTCCCGACAGGTCACCCCTCCACTTT. Encoded protein: CASSLGPDRSPLHF.

In its sample, this clone was seen once. The chain is built from TRBV11-3 and TRBJ2-7; D perhaps matches TRBD2 (6 bases). CDR1 and CDR2 (germline): SGHNT, YENEEA. CDR3 size: 14 residues. The V and J ends lost 1 base and 4 bases respectively, with 11 bases between them. Here the CDR3 DNA reads TGTGCCAGCAGCTTAGGGCGGGGATCATACGAGCAGTACTTC. Its translation: CASSLGRGSYEQYF.

This chain joins TRBV2 and TRBJ2-3, with TRBD1 matching over 7 bases. Trimming at V came to 3 bases and at J to 9 bases, leaving 0 bases not matched to a gene. The CDR3 has 11 amino acids. Germline values: CDR1 SNHLY, CDR2 FYNNEI. The DNA for the CDR3 is TGTGCCAGCAGTGAGGACAGGACGCAGTATTTT. As protein: CASSEDRTQYF.

About this clone itself: Other DNA sequences from this sample encode an identical CDR3 as well. This chain connects TRBV7-9 to TRBJ2-1; no definite D call. The CDR3 has 13 amino acids. Germline CDR1 SEHNR, CDR2 FQNEAQ (reference sequence). Trimming cost V 3 bases and J 5 bases, with 8 bases left between them. CDR3 nucleotides: TGTGCCAGCAGCTTCGGTGGGCACAATGAGCAGTTCTTC. Translating gives CASSFGGHNEQFF.

This rearrangement joins TRBV7-9 to TRBJ2-2; 8 bases agree with TRBD1. With 2 bases clipped from V and 4 bases from J, the junction kept 3 bases outside the gene matches. Germline V gene sequence: CDR1 SEHNR, CDR2 FQNEAQ (reference sequence). The CDR3 totals 15 residues. This CDR3 reads CASSLQGATTGELFF. The CDR3 DNA follows: TGTGCCAGCAGCTTACAGGGGGCGACCACCGGGGAGCTGTTTTTT. Full variable domain (remainder filled in from reference TRBV7-9 and TRBJ2-2): DTGVSQNPRHKITKRGQNVTFRCDPISEHNRLYWYRQTLGQGPEFLTYFQNEAQLEKSRLLSDRFSAERPKGSFSTLEIQRTEQGDSAMYLCASSLQGATTGELFFGEGSRLTVL.

The J gene is TRBJ2-7, the V gene TRBV4-1, with D possibly being TRBD1 (6 bases). CDR1 and CDR2 from the germline V gene are MGHRA and YSYEKL. The V and J ends lost 0 bases and 5 bases respectively, with 14 bases between them. The CDR3 runs 15 residues. As DNA, the CDR3 is TGCGCCAGCAGCCAAGATGATGGGGGCTTCAACGAGCAGTACTTC. As protein: CASSQDDGGFNEQYF.

V gene TRBV18 combines with J gene TRBJ2-4; weak D call: TRBD2 (7 bases). This CDR3 has 14 amino acids. V lost 0 bases and J 9 bases, leaving 12 bases between the germline ends. Germline V gene lookup returns CDR1 KGHSH and CDR2 LQKENI. CDR3 loop: CASSPPAGEGIQYF. CDR3 sequence (DNA): TGTGCCAGCTCACCACCGGCAGGGGAGGGCATTCAGTACTTC.

This rearrangement joins TRBV2 to TRBJ2-5, with unresolved D. V lost 5 bases and J lost 0, with 4 bases in between. Germline V gene data show CDR1 as SNHLY and CDR2 as FYNNEI. The CDR3 contains 12 residues. CDR3 DNA sequence: TGTGCCAGCAGTATTGACCAAGAGACCCAGTACTTC. It is translated as CASSIDQETQYF.

The chain uses TRBV5-1 and TRBJ2-1, with D unclear. Germline V gene sequence: CDR1 SGHRS, CDR2 YFSETQ. V shed 0 bases and J shed 4 bases, with 5 bases lying between them. The CDR3 length is 13 residues. CDR3: CASSLVSYNEQFF. CDR3 nucleotide sequence: TGCGCCAGCAGCTTGGTTTCGTACAATGAGCAGTTCTTC.

This chain uses TRBV2 with TRBJ2-7, with 9 nucleotides matching TRBD2. V dropped 7 bases and J dropped 6; count of bases not matched to a gene: 10. The CDR3 runs 14 residues. In germline, CDR1 is SNHLY, CDR2 FYNNEI. CDR3 nucleotide sequence: TGTGCCAGCACCGGCGGGGGGGCACTTCGCGAGCAGTACTTC. It is translated as CASTGGGALREQYF.

V usage is TRBV27 and J usage is TRBJ2-3, with TRBD2 matching 11 bases. V dropped 0 bases and J dropped 5; count of bases not matched to a gene: 7. There are 17 residues in the CDR3. Per germline, CDR1 MNHEY and CDR2 SMNVEV (reference sequence). The CDR3 coding sequence is TGTGCCAGCAGTTTATCGCAACTAGCGGGGGATCAAGATACGCAGTATTTT. Its protein is CASSLSQLAGDQDTQYF.

The V and J genes are TRBV4-1 and TRBJ2-4; no clear D. The V end lost 4 bases, the J end lost 3 bases, and 10 bases lay between the germline ends. Germline CDR1 and CDR2: MGHRA and YSYEKL. The CDR3 runs to 14 residues. The CDR3 loop is CASSRSENKNIQYF. DNA of the CDR3: TGCGCCAGCAGCCGGTCCGAGAACAAAAACATTCAGTACTTC.

This clone appeared a few times. The genes are TRBV5-4 and TRBJ2-1; perhaps TRBD2 as D (7 bases). Germline CDR1 is SGHNT and CDR2 is YYREEE (reference sequence). The V end lost 3 bases, the J end lost 6 bases, and 22 bases lay between the germline ends. This CDR3 has 17 amino acids. As DNA, the CDR3 is TGTGCCAGCAGCTCCTCTTTCCGGAGGGGGGGTTTCAATGAGCAGTTCTTC. It specifies CASSSSFRRGGFNEQFF. The full variable domain, its missing parts supplied by reference TRBV5-4 and TRBJ2-1, is ETGVTQSPTHLIKTRGQQVTLRCSSQSGHNTVSWYQQALGQGPQFIFQYYREEENGRGNFPPRFSGLQFPNYSSELNVNALELDDSALYLCASSSSFRRGGFNEQFFGPGTRLTVL.

The gene calls are TRBV29-1 and TRBJ1-2, with TRBD1 matching 7 bases. The CDR3 is 14 residues long. Germline V gene sequence: CDR1 SQVTM, CDR2 ANQGSEA. Germline trimming cut 2 bases from V and 6 bases from J; bases unmatched to any gene: 9. CDR3 region: CSVELRQGTDGYTF. Here the CDR3 DNA reads TGCAGCGTTGAACTGCGACAGGGAACGGATGGCTACACCTTC.

This clone has just one count. The CDR3 DNA reads TGTGCCAGCAGTTACTCGAAGGGCAGGGGGAGAGCTTTCTTT. Residues: CASSYSKGRGRAFF. The chain has TRBV6-5 and TRBJ1-1, with 7 bases lining up with TRBD1. This CDR3 comprises 14 residues. The V gene end was trimmed by 0 bases and the J gene end by 10 bases; junction bases not matched to a gene: 8. CDR1 MNHEY and CDR2 SVGAGI come from the germline V gene.

This chain joins TRBV2 and TRBJ2-1; D ambiguous. Trimming cost V 2 bases and J 12 bases, with 8 bases left between them. Germline V gene data show CDR1 as SNHLY and CDR2 as FYNNEI. This CDR3 is built from 11 residues. CDR3 residues: CASSETRAQFF. CDR3 nucleotide sequence: TGTGCCAGCAGTGAAACGCGCGCGCAGTTCTTC.